Shown below are 15 T cell receptor beta chains from a single sample sequenced in a study of immune characterization of retroperitoneal liposarcoma (dated by TCRdb to between 2019 and 2020). The library was prepared using PCR. Sequencing took place on a NextSeq 500. TCRdb redid the processing of the public reads, applying fastp at Q25 and MiXCR, and retained in-frame beta chains. Rows merge per CDR3 protein into single entries with the most common DNA and genes. The sample table shows roughly 12,000 distinct CDR3 sequences, and 26% are seen once. The ten top clones hold 9.1% of the sample. The specimen sequenced was tumor tissue. The receptors stem from a female donor with retroperitoneal liposarcoma.

The chain has TRBV6-1 and TRBJ2-1; maybe TRBD1 (7 bases). The last part of the DNA fits TRBJ2-7 better; the J call may be wrong. Germline assignment: CDR1 MNHNS and CDR2 SASEGT. The CDR3 totals 14 residues. CDR3 coding DNA: TGTGCCAGCAGTATAACAGGGGAGGTCGTCGAGCAGTACTTC. Encoded protein: CASSITGEVVEQYF.

This clonotype has a count of ten or more. V and J are TRBV6-1 and TRBJ2-2; a weak D match, TRBD2 (5 bases). The CDR3 sequence is 13 residues long. Trimming removed 5 bases from V and 7 bases from J, with 11 bases in between. Germline V gives CDR1 MNHNS, CDR2 SASEGT. Here the CDR3 reads CASSLLGHGELFF. CDR3 DNA: TGTGCCAGCAGTTTACTAGGGCACGGGGAGCTGTTTTTT.

In the case of this clonotype: The junction departs from germline at one end; a sequencing error may be responsible. The chain couples TRBV7-7 to TRBJ2-4; 7 bases agree with TRBD2. The CDR3 length is 17 residues. Germline assignment: CDR1 SSHAT and CDR2 FNYEAQ (reference sequence). CDR3 sequence reads: CASTNPPRGSSYNEQYF. The CDR3, as DNA: TGTGCTAGCACCAACCCCCCTCGCGGGAGCTCCTACAATGAGCAGTACTTC.

This clonotype was seen many times. The chain employs TRBV11-2 and TRBJ2-5; 9 positions agree with TRBD2. The end of the DNA is better explained by TRBJ2-1, so the J call may be wrong. The CDR3 covers 15 residues. The germline V gene encodes CDR1 SGHAT and CDR2 FQNNGV. CDR3 amino acids: CASSLLAGPQETQFF. CDR3 DNA sequence: TGTGCCAGCAGCTTACTAGCGGGGCCCCAAGAGACCCAGTTCTTC.

A single count supports this clonotype. This rearrangement joins TRBV6-6 to TRBJ2-1; 14 bases line up with TRBD2. The last part of the DNA fits TRBJ2-5 better; the J call may be wrong. CDR1 and CDR2 from the germline V gene are MNHNY and SVGAGI (reference sequence). The CDR3 is 16 residues long. The CDR3 sequence: CASSYGTSGRMGTQYF. CDR3 bases: TGTGCCAGCAGTTACGGGACTAGCGGGAGAATGGGGACCCAGTACTTC.

The sample holds a few counts of this clonotype. This chain links TRBV12-3 or TRBV12-4 with TRBJ1-1; D is ambiguous. Trimming removed 1 base from V and 8 bases from J, with 11 bases in between. CDR3 length equals 13 residues. The chain's CDR3 is CASSLDPLGEAFF. CDR3 DNA sequence: TGTGCCAGCAGTTTAGACCCCCTGGGGGAAGCTTTCTTT.

The rearrangement uses TRBV7-6 and TRBJ2-5, with a tentative D call TRBD1 (5 bases). The germline V gene encodes CDR1 SGHVS and CDR2 FNYEAQ. The V and J ends lost 3 bases and 5 bases respectively, with 13 bases between them. The length of the CDR3 is 14 residues. The DNA for the CDR3 is TGTGCCAGCAGCTTTTCAGGGTTTGGGGAGACCCAGTACTTC. Encoded protein: CASSFSGFGETQYF.

This clonotype was detected many times. The chain joins TRBV6-1 to TRBJ2-2, with TRBD2 identical over 7 bases. Trimming at V came to 4 bases and at J to 5 bases, leaving 7 bases not matched to a gene. The CDR3 totals 15 residues. Looked up from germline, CDR1 is MNHNS and CDR2 is SASEGT. The CDR3 loop reads CASSGAGLGTGELFF. CDR3 sequence (DNA): TGTGCCAGCAGTGGAGCGGGACTGGGTACCGGGGAGCTGTTTTTT.

In this sample, this clonotype turned up a few times. The chain couples TRBV6-1 to TRBJ2-5, with a possible D match to TRBD1 (7 bases). V lost 5 bases and J 11 bases, leaving 21 bases between the germline ends. The CDR3 extends over 14 amino acids. Germline V gene lookup returns CDR1 MNHNS and CDR2 SASEGT. The CDR3 region is CASSRGTVNGEQYF. CDR3 sequence (DNA): TGTGCCAGCAGTCGCGGGACAGTTAATGGTGAGCAGTACTTC.

This clonotype has only a few counts. The V and J genes are TRBV7-9 and TRBJ2-3; 10 nucleotides match TRBD2. The CDR3 is 14 amino acids. The germline CDR1 and CDR2 sequences are SEHNR and FQNEAQ (reference sequence). The V gene end was trimmed by 5 bases and the J gene end by 5 bases; junction bases not matched to a gene: 4. CDR3 bases: TGTGCCAGCAGCGGAACTAGCGGGGAAGATACGCAGTATTTT. Its protein is CASSGTSGEDTQYF.

The J gene is TRBJ2-1, the V gene TRBV6-1, with D possibly TRBD2 on 5 matching bases. The J call could be wrong; TRBJ2-7 is a better fit for the DNA end. The CDR3 is 15 amino acids. The germline V gene has CDR1 MNHNS and CDR2 SASEGT. The CDR3 nucleotides are TGTGCCAGCAGTGAAGCCAGCAGCGGATACTACGAGCAGTACTTC. Translating it yields CASSEASSGYYEQYF.

This clonotype is medium-sized within its sample. The rearrangement joins TRBV6-1 to TRBJ2-3; D possibly corresponds to TRBD2 (7 bases). Trimming stripped 1 base from V and 6 bases from J, with 14 bases between. Per germline, CDR1 MNHNS and CDR2 SASEGT. The CDR3 sequence is 15 residues long. CDR3 in DNA: TGTGCCAGCAGTGAAGGGGGAGGGGGTAAGGATACGCAGTATTTT. Its translation is CASSEGGGGKDTQYF.

This rearrangement joins TRBV11-2 to TRBJ2-5; tentatively, D is TRBD2 (5 bases). The CDR3 runs 13 residues. Per the germline V gene, CDR1 is SGHAT and CDR2 is FQNNGV. Trimming pared 0 bases from V and 11 bases from J, leaving 13 bases between. In DNA, the CDR3 is TGTGCCAGCAGCTTAGATCGGACTCGTGAGCAGTACTTC. Residues: CASSLDRTREQYF.

This clonotype appeared a few times. The chain employs TRBV6-1 and TRBJ2-5; TRBD2 matches at 9 bases. Germline loops: CDR1 MNHNS, CDR2 SASEGT. There are 16 residues in the CDR3. With 1 base clipped from V and 1 base from J, the junction kept 4 bases outside the gene matches. CDR3 DNA sequence: TGTGCCAGCAGTGAAGAGTTAGCGGGAGTCCAAGAGACCCAGTACTTC. This codes for CASSEELAGVQETQYF.

The table lists this clonotype with a few counts. J is TRBJ2-1 and V is TRBV11-3; 9 nucleotides match TRBD2. Germline assignment: CDR1 SGHNT and CDR2 YENEEA. The CDR3 covers 13 residues. V trimming: 5 bases; J trimming: 13 bases; junction bases outside the gene matches: 9. CDR3 sequence (DNA): TGTGCCAGCAGCCGAGGGACTAGCTGGACCCAGTTCTTC. Protein: CASSRGTSWTQFF.